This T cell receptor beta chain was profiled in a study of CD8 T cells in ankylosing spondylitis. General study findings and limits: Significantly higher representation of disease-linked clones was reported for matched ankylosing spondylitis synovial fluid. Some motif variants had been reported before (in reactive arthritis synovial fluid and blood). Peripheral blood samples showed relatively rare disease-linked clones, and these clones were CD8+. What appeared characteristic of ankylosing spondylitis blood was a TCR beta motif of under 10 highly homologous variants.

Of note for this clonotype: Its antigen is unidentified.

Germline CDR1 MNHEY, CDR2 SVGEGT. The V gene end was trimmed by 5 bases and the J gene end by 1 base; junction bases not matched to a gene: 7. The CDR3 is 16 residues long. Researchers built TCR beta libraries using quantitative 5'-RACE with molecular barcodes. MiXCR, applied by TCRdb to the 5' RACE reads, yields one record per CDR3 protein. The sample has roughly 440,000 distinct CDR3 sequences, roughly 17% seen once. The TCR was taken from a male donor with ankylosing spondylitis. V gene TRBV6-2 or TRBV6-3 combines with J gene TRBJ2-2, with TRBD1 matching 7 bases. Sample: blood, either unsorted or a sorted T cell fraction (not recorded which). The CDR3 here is CASSLFGQENTGELFF. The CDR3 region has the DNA TGTGCCAGCAGTCTCTTCGGACAGGAGAACACCGGGGAGCTGTTTTTT.